The 24 T cell receptor beta chains in this list originate from one sample, sequenced in a study of cytomegalovirus exposure and HLA in healthy donors. Amplification used 60 Vbeta primers and 13 Jbeta primers. The assay was immunoSEQ multiplex PCR, and TCRdb's table has in-frame clones only and misses some. The sample contains 120,000 or so clones, roughly 70% of which appear only once. The specimen was PBMCs. The receptors were gathered from a young man in good health and CMV-seronegative.

This chain links TRBV21-1 with TRBJ2-7; TRBD2, the table's D call, lacks a check against the DNA. TRBV21-1 is tagged as a pseudogene. The CDR3 totals 16 residues. For the CDR3, the DNA is TGTGCCAGCAGCAAAAAGAGGAAGGCACCTTCGTACGAGCAGTACTTC. It codes for CASSKKRKAPSYEQYF.

The chain uses TRBV6-5 and TRBJ2-5, with D uncertain. This CDR3 has 12 amino acids. Germline assignment: CDR1 MNHEY and CDR2 SVGAGI. Trimming shortened V by 5 bases and J by 5 bases, and 9 bases separated the two germline ends. In DNA form, the CDR3 reads TGTGCCAGCAGTACCCCCGGGGAGACCCAGTACTTC. This encodes CASSTPGETQYF.

The gene calls are TRBV28 and TRBJ1-2, with a possible D match to TRBD1 (5 bases). Germline V gives CDR1 MDHEN, CDR2 SYDVKM. V lost 7 bases and J lost 3, with 9 bases in between. This CDR3 is built from 12 residues. The CDR3 region has the DNA TGTGCCAGCACAGGACAACACTATGGCTACACCTTC. Protein sequence: CASTGQHYGYTF.

V gene TRBV5-1 combines with J gene TRBJ2-5, with TRBD2 matching over 8 bases. This CDR3 has 16 residues. Per germline, CDR1 SGHRS and CDR2 YFSETQ. The V and J ends lost 0 bases and 0 bases, in that order; junction bases with no gene match: 4. The CDR3 loop is CASSLGLAGYQETQYF. CDR3 coding DNA: TGCGCCAGCAGCTTGGGGTTAGCGGGGTACCAAGAGACCCAGTACTTC.

The sample holds one count of this clone. The rearrangement links TRBV4-1 to TRBJ2-7; TRBD1 agrees at 7 bases. The CDR3 spans 16 residues. Germline CDR1 is MGHRA and CDR2 is YSYEKL. V shed 1 base and J 5 bases; nucleotides not matched to a gene: 11. CDR3 nucleotides: TGCGCCAGCAGCCAAGGTCTCGGGCAAGGGGGCAACGAGCAGTACTTC. It yields the protein CASSQGLGQGGNEQYF.

CDR3 DNA: TGTGCCAGCAGGGGGGGACAGGGCTGGGAAAAACTGTTTTTT. Translated: CASRGGQGWEKLFF. The rearrangement joins TRBV21-1 to TRBJ1-4; the D segment call TRBD1 is taken from the table without a DNA check. TRBV21-1 is designated a pseudogene. The CDR3 sequence is 14 residues long.

The chain is built from TRBV11-3 and TRBJ2-1; no firm D call. The CDR3 has 12 amino acids. Germline CDR1 and CDR2: SGHNT and YENEEA. Trimming shortened V by 5 bases and J by 7 bases, and 9 bases separated the two germline ends. The CDR3 spells CASSNRGNEQFF. The CDR3 nucleotides read TGTGCCAGCAGCAATCGAGGAAATGAGCAGTTCTTC.

This rearrangement joins TRBV4-1 to TRBJ1-6, with 10 positions matching TRBD1. Germline CDR1 reads MGHRA; CDR2 reads YSYEKL. V was clipped by 3 bases and J by 14 bases; unmatched bases: 1. The CDR3 extends over 12 amino acids. The CDR3 loop is CASSQTGGTLHF. In DNA, the CDR3 is TGCGCCAGCAGCCAGACAGGGGGCACCCTCCACTTT.

This rearrangement joins TRBV15 to TRBJ1-6; D may be TRBD1 (5 bases). CDR1 is LNHNV, CDR2 YYDKDF, per germline (reference sequence). The ends were cut back, 1 base at V and 7 bases at J, with 14 bases in the middle. This CDR3 has 16 amino acids. The CDR3 is CATSRAPGSANSPLHF. For the CDR3, the DNA is TGTGCCACCAGCAGAGCCCCAGGGTCGGCAAATTCACCCCTCCACTTT.

The genes are TRBV5-5 and TRBJ2-3; 7 bases match TRBD2. Germline V CDR1 and CDR2: SGHKS, YYEKEE (reference sequence). The trim removed 7 bases at V and 2 bases at J, leaving 13 bases unmatched. The CDR3 totals 16 residues. The CDR3 region has the DNA TGTGCCAGCCTGGCAGGGACTACCGTTGTCACAGATACGCAGTATTTT. It specifies CASLAGTTVVTDTQYF.

In this sample, this clone turned up a few times. The J gene is TRBJ1-1, the V gene TRBV4-1, with no clear D. From germline, CDR1 is MGHRA and CDR2 YSYEKL. The V end lost 1 base, the J end lost 6 bases, and 15 bases lay between the germline ends. This CDR3 region has 15 residues. Here the CDR3 reads CASSQAPGSPAEAFF. Here the CDR3 DNA reads TGCGCCAGCAGCCAAGCCCCCGGGAGCCCGGCTGAAGCTTTCTTT.

The chain links TRBV5-1 to TRBJ2-1, with TRBD2 identical over 7 bases. The trim removed 5 bases at V and 9 bases at J, leaving 14 bases unmatched. CDR1 is SGHRS and CDR2 is YFSETQ in the germline V gene. The CDR3 is made up of 15 amino acids. CDR3 protein: CASSPGQVGGSEQFF. CDR3 DNA: TGCGCCAGCAGTCCTGGTCAAGTCGGCGGGAGTGAGCAGTTCTTC. The whole variable domain, filled in from reference TRBV5-1 and TRBJ2-1, reads KAGVTQTPRYLIKTRGQQVTLSCSPISGHRSVSWYQQTPGQGLQFLFEYFSETQRNKGNFPGRFSGRQFSNSRSEMNVSTLELGDSALYLCASSPGQVGGSEQFFGPGTRLTVL.

This clone was seen only a few times. The chain employs TRBV5-4 and TRBJ2-1, with 8 bases lining up with TRBD1. V was pared by 5 bases and J by 4 bases, with 5 bases of the junction left unmatched. The CDR3 length is 14 residues. Germline loops: CDR1 SGHNT, CDR2 YYREEE (reference sequence). Written as DNA, the CDR3 is TGTGCCAGCAGGGGGGACAGGAGTTACAATGAGCAGTTCTTC. Translated, it gives CASRGDRSYNEQFF. Together with reference TRBV5-4 and TRBJ2-1, the CDR3 gives the full variable domain: ETGVTQSPTHLIKTRGQQVTLRCSSQSGHNTVSWYQQALGQGPQFIFQYYREEENGRGNFPPRFSGLQFPNYSSELNVNALELDDSALYLCASRGDRSYNEQFFGPGTRLTVL.

V usage is TRBV18 and J usage is TRBJ2-5, with D unclear. The end of the DNA aligns better with TRBJ2-7, so the J call may be wrong. The CDR3 is 12 amino acids. Germline CDR1 reads KGHSH; CDR2 reads LQKENI. This CDR3 is CASSSGPYEQYF. The CDR3 coding sequence is TGTGCCAGCTCCTCCGGTCCCTACGAGCAGTACTTC.

This clone was seen only a few times. The chain combines TRBV6-1 with TRBJ1-5; D not resolved. The ends were cut back, 2 bases at V and 0 bases at J, with 11 bases in the middle. The CDR3 sequence is 16 residues long. Germline V lookup: CDR1 MNHNS, CDR2 SASEGT. The CDR3 nucleotides are TGTGCCAGCAGTGAAAGAGGTAGATATAGCAATCAGCCCCAGCATTTT. Protein product: CASSERGRYSNQPQHF.

This chain joins TRBV6-5 and TRBJ2-3; 8 bases fit TRBD2. V lost 8 bases and J lost 4; bases outside the gene matches: 5. Looked up from germline, CDR1 is MNHEY and CDR2 is SVGAGI. The CDR3 runs to 13 residues. The CDR3 loop is CASLGGASDTQYF. CDR3 DNA sequence: TGTGCCAGCCTCGGGGGGGCCTCAGATACGCAGTATTTT.

This clone was counted a single time. This chain links TRBV27 with TRBJ2-2, with D unclear. V lost 9 bases and J 11 bases, leaving 19 bases between the germline ends. CDR1 MNHEY and CDR2 SMNVEV come from the germline V gene (reference sequence). The CDR3 consists of 13 residues. The CDR3: CASSPGQSIELFF. The CDR3 DNA follows: TGTGCCAGTAGCCCCGGCCAATCTATTGAGCTGTTTTTT.

V and J are TRBV11-2 and TRBJ1-6; tentatively, D is TRBD1 (5 bases). The CDR3 loop spans 14 amino acids. V lost 5 bases to trimming and J lost 7 bases, with 12 bases between them. Germline lookup yields CDR1 SGHAT and CDR2 FQNNGV. The CDR3 loop reads CASSPRVLNSPLHF. CDR3 coding DNA: TGTGCCAGCAGCCCCAGGGTCTTGAATTCACCCCTCCACTTT.

V usage is TRBV7-8 and J usage is TRBJ1-2, with 7 bases matching TRBD1. The trim removed 5 bases at V and 8 bases at J, leaving 8 bases unmatched. CDR3 length equals 13 residues. CDR1 is SGHVS and CDR2 is FQNEAQ in the germline V gene. The CDR3 loop reads CASSLYRGGGYTF. DNA for the CDR3: TGTGCCAGCAGCCTGTACAGGGGTGGGGGCTACACCTTC.

Remarks on this clone: Other DNA sequences in the sample encode the same CDR3. The chain has TRBV7-8 and TRBJ2-7; 8 bases match TRBD1. The CDR3 has 13 residues. V shed 6 bases, J shed 2 bases, and the junction held 3 bases outside the gene matches. Germline assignment: CDR1 SGHVS and CDR2 FQNEAQ. The CDR3: CASRQGQAYEQYF. The CDR3 region has the DNA TGTGCCAGCAGGCAGGGACAGGCCTACGAGCAGTACTTC. Supplemented by reference TRBV7-8 and TRBJ2-7, the full variable domain reads GAGVSQSPRYKVAKRGQDVALRCDPISGHVSLFWYQQALGQGPEFLTYFQNEAQLDKSGLPSDRFFAERPEGSVSTLKIQRTQQEDSAVYLCASRQGQAYEQYFGPGTRLTVT.

This clone was observed a handful of times. The V gene is TRBV19, the J gene TRBJ1-2; 11 bases line up with TRBD1. The CDR3 runs to 13 residues. CDR1 and CDR2 from the germline V gene are LNHDA and SQIVND (reference sequence). V lost 9 bases, J lost 4 bases, and 4 bases stayed unmatched. In nucleotides, the CDR3 is TGTGCCAGCCAGGACAGGGGGCTCTATGGCTACACCTTC. Protein: CASQDRGLYGYTF.

This CDR3 is CASSTLLAGGQDTQYF. DNA of the CDR3: TGTGCCAGCAGCACTTTACTAGCGGGGGGGCAAGATACGCAGTATTTT. The chain uses TRBV5-6 and TRBJ2-3, with 13 bases lining up with TRBD2. V shed 4 bases, J shed 5 bases, and the junction held 7 bases outside the gene matches. CDR1 is SGHDT, CDR2 YYEEEE, per germline. This CDR3 is 16 amino acids long.

This chain connects TRBV19 to TRBJ1-1; the D gene is possibly TRBD1 (6 bases). Trimming took 7 bases from V and 2 from J, leaving 11 bases between them. CDR1 is LNHDA, CDR2 SQIVND, per germline (reference sequence). The CDR3 contains 13 residues. The CDR3 protein is CASTRQVNTEAFF. The DNA for the CDR3 is TGTGCCAGTACCAGACAGGTAAACACTGAAGCTTTCTTT.

The rearrangement uses TRBV7-4 and TRBJ1-1, with D tentatively TRBD1 (6 bases). The CDR3 spans 15 residues. Germline V gene lookup returns CDR1 SGHVT and CDR2 SQSDAQ. V lost 6 bases and J 6 bases, leaving 20 bases between the germline ends. In nucleotides, the CDR3 is TGTGCCAGCAGGGGGGGGTGGCAGGGGAGGTCTGAAGCTTTCTTT. This sequence encodes CASRGGWQGRSEAFF.